This T cell receptor (beta chain) was identified during a study of molecular identifiers for immune sequencing clone quantification. General study points: The share of molecules held by clones above 20 RNA copies was over 99% in effector cells and under 1% in naive cells.

The CDR3 has 12 residues. Germline CDR1 reads DFQATT; CDR2 reads SNEGSKA (reference sequence). TCRdb reprocessed the PCR reads via MiXCR and lists one record per CDR3 protein. The data hold under 350,000 distinct CDR3 sequences, with about 22% observed a single time. This clonotype showed up many times. Its antigen remains unknown. The germline gene is not matched at one end of the junction; a read error may be the cause. This receptor was obtained from a human donor in good health. Some libraries in this study had Jurkat cell RNA spiked in. The specimen sequenced was naive CD8+ T cells from blood, with Jurkat cell RNA spiked in. This sample's subset: FACS-sorted CD8+CD4-CCR7+CD45RA+ naive T cells. The chain carries TRBV20-1 and TRBJ2-7; D possibly corresponds to TRBD1 (5 bases). The CDR3 is CSAGDRSTEQYF. In DNA form, the CDR3 reads TGCAGTGCTGGAGACAGATCTACGGAGCAGTACTTC.